Presented here are 20 T cell receptor beta chains from one specimen sequenced in a study of blood T cells in healthy people across ages. A J-beta primer mix and a sample-barcoded 5' primer were used in a second PCR of roughly 6 to 11 cycles. Each CDR3 protein gets one entry after TCRdb re-called the 5' RACE reads with MiXCR. The data hold 600,000 to 650,000 distinct CDR3 sequences, with 45% to 65% observed a single time. The sequencing input was blood. All receptors derive from a man aged 55-75 years in good health.

The CDR3 here is CSAFPPGDQPQHF. In nucleotides, the CDR3 is TGCAGTGCGTTCCCTCCTGGGGATCAGCCCCAGCATTTT. The chain combines TRBV20-1 with TRBJ1-5; D ambiguous. Germline loops: CDR1 DFQATT, CDR2 SNEGSKA (reference sequence). The V end was cut by 6 bases, the J end by 5 bases, with 14 bases between. The CDR3 length is 13 residues.

The chain recombines TRBV12-3 or TRBV12-4 with TRBJ2-4; maybe TRBD2 (7 bases). The CDR3 extends over 12 amino acids. V was shortened by 10 bases and J by 9 bases, with 16 bases between the two germline ends. CDR3 sequence (DNA): TGTGCCAACAGGAGGGGGGGAAGCATTCAGTACTTC. This gives the protein CANRRGGSIQYF.

The table lists this clonotype with many counts. The chain joins TRBV3-1 to TRBJ2-5; D perhaps matches TRBD2 (6 bases). With 0 bases removed from V and 9 bases from J, the gap between germline ends came to 14 bases. CDR1 LGHDT and CDR2 YNNKEL come from the germline V gene (reference sequence). The CDR3 spans 14 residues. The chain's CDR3 is CASSQDHAGRSQYF. The CDR3 bases are TGTGCCAGCAGCCAAGATCATGCAGGGAGGTCCCAGTACTTC.

In DNA form, the CDR3 reads TGTGCCAGCAGCTTAGAGGTCGCGCGCTGGAACGAGCAGTACTTC. Its translation is CASSLEVARWNEQYF. V gene TRBV11-2 combines with J gene TRBJ2-5; no reliable D call. The end of the DNA fits TRBJ2-7 better, so the J call may be wrong. Germline-derived CDR1 and CDR2 are SGHAT and FQNNGV. The CDR3 runs to 15 residues.

The chain joins TRBV20-1 to TRBJ2-1, with TRBD2 matching over 10 bases. In germline, CDR1 is DFQATT, CDR2 SNEGSKA (reference sequence). Germline trimming cut 4 bases from V and 7 bases from J; bases unmatched to any gene: 7. This CDR3 spans 14 amino acids. CDR3 loop: CSATTSGAGNEQFF. DNA for the CDR3: TGCAGTGCTACAACTAGCGGGGCTGGTAATGAGCAGTTCTTC.

This clonotype was detected a few times. This chain connects TRBV29-1 to TRBJ2-3; D remains unclear. The CDR3 is 14 residues long. Between the trimmed V and J ends, which lost 3 bases and 5 bases, there was a span of 15 bases. Germline CDR1 and CDR2: SQVTM and ANQGSEA. CDR3 region: CSVEADADQDTQYF. The CDR3 DNA sequence: TGCAGCGTTGAGGCGGACGCGGACCAAGATACGCAGTATTTT.

This chain links TRBV29-1 with TRBJ1-6; a possible D gene is TRBD1 (6 bases). Germline values: CDR1 SQVTM, CDR2 ANQGSEA. The CDR3 is 14 residues long. V was shortened by 4 bases and J by 9 bases, with 16 bases between the two germline ends. The CDR3 loop reads CSVADTGLSSPLHF. The CDR3 DNA reads as TGCAGCGTTGCGGATACAGGGCTGAGTTCACCCCTCCACTTT.

This clonotype was recorded a few times. DNA of the CDR3: TGTGCCAGCTCATCAAAGACCCGACGGGGAGATACGCAGTATTTT. Translation gives CASSSKTRRGDTQYF. V usage is TRBV18 and J usage is TRBJ2-3; D perhaps matches TRBD2 (5 bases). The V and J ends lost 5 bases and 5 bases respectively, with 17 bases between them. The CDR3 runs 15 residues. CDR1 and CDR2 (germline): KGHSH, LQKENI.

The chain joins TRBV4-2 to TRBJ2-3; D may match TRBD1 or TRBD2 (5 bases each). Per germline, CDR1 LGHNA and CDR2 YNFKEQ. The CDR3 extends over 15 amino acids. Trimming removed 0 bases from V and 8 bases from J, with 15 bases in between. DNA for the CDR3: TGTGCCAGCAGCCAAGACGGGGCCGTCAGAGGTACGCAGTATTTT. Translation gives CASSQDGAVRGTQYF.

The rearrangement uses TRBV4-3 and TRBJ2-1, with D possibly matching TRBD2 (6 bases). V was cut by 0 bases and J by 4 bases, with 10 bases left in between. The CDR3 has 15 residues. Germline V CDR1 and CDR2: LGHNA, YSLEER. CDR3 residues: CASSQEISGYNEQFF. The CDR3 region has the DNA TGCGCCAGCAGCCAAGAAATCAGCGGGTACAATGAGCAGTTCTTC.

This sequence joins TRBV6-6 and TRBJ1-2, with TRBD1 identical over 8 bases. This CDR3 is built from 14 residues. V was pared by 10 bases and J by 4 bases, with 11 bases of the junction left unmatched. Germline CDR1 reads MNHNY; CDR2 reads SVGAGI (reference sequence). The CDR3 sequence is CANSATGEVYGYTF. DNA for the CDR3: TGTGCCAACAGCGCGACAGGGGAGGTCTATGGCTACACCTTC.

The rearrangement uses TRBV5-5 and TRBJ2-5, with D maybe TRBD1 (5 bases). This CDR3 comprises 15 residues. Trimming removed 0 bases at V and 11 bases at J, with 20 bases between. CDR1 and CDR2 (germline): SGHKS, YYEKEE (reference sequence). CDR3: CASSLDGQVGNEQYF. As DNA, the CDR3 is TGTGCCAGCAGCTTGGATGGACAAGTCGGCAATGAGCAGTACTTC.

The V call is TRBV2, the J call TRBJ2-7; possibly TRBD2 for D (7 bases). Germline V CDR1 and CDR2: SNHLY, FYNNEI. Trimming removed 4 bases from V and 6 bases from J, with 13 bases in between. This CDR3 is built from 13 residues. The CDR3 here is CASSVIGGGEQYF. Here the CDR3 DNA reads TGTGCCAGCAGTGTCATAGGGGGGGGCGAGCAGTACTTC.

CDR3 sequence reads: CASSPRTSGVGDTQYF. DNA of the CDR3: TGTGCCAGCAGCCCGAGGACTAGCGGGGTGGGAGATACGCAGTATTTT. V usage is TRBV3-1 and J usage is TRBJ2-3, with TRBD2 matching over 12 bases. This CDR3 spans 16 amino acids. In germline, CDR1 is LGHDT, CDR2 YNNKEL (reference sequence). Unmatched junction bases numbered 7, after V lost 4 bases and J lost 5 bases.

This rearrangement joins TRBV5-1 to TRBJ2-6; D call uncertain. The CDR3 sequence is 15 residues long. V lost 6 bases, J lost 0 bases, and 10 bases lay in between. Germline V gene lookup returns CDR1 SGHRS and CDR2 YFSETQ. CDR3 region: CASTLGSSGANVLTF. In DNA form, the CDR3 reads TGCGCCAGCACGTTAGGTTCCTCTGGGGCCAACGTCCTGACTTTC.

To note about this clonotype: A much more abundant neighbour one base away suggests this may be a read error. The chain combines TRBV20-1 with TRBJ2-2; 7 nucleotides align to TRBD2. Germline V lookup: CDR1 DFQATT, CDR2 SNEGSKA (reference sequence). The CDR3 is 17 residues long. V lost 1 base to trimming and J lost 0 bases; unmatched junction nucleotides: 8. The CDR3 spells CSARGFAGDANTGELFF. The CDR3 nucleotides read TGCAGTGCTAGAGGATTTGCGGGGGACGCGAACACCGGGGAGCTGTTTTTT.

The chain is built from TRBV5-1 and TRBJ1-2, with a tentative D call TRBD1 (6 bases). CDR3 length: 14 amino acids. V shed 0 bases and J shed 7 bases, with 13 bases lying between them. The germline V gene encodes CDR1 SGHRS and CDR2 YFSETQ. CDR3 loop: CASSLAGAGAGYTF. For the CDR3, the DNA is TGCGCCAGCAGCTTGGCCGGGGCAGGGGCTGGCTACACCTTC.

The chain links TRBV5-1 to TRBJ2-1; D is unclear. Germline CDR1 is SGHRS and CDR2 is YFSETQ. The CDR3 length is 15 residues. V was clipped by 4 bases and J by 0 bases, with 11 bases between them. Here the CDR3 reads CASSADWGSYNEQFF. CDR3 nucleotides: TGCGCCAGCAGCGCCGACTGGGGCTCCTACAATGAGCAGTTCTTC.

The chain joins TRBV29-1 to TRBJ1-2; D possibly corresponds to TRBD1 (5 bases). Trimming cost V 4 bases and J 3 bases, with 9 bases left between them. CDR1 SQVTM and CDR2 ANQGSEA come from the germline V gene. The CDR3 spans 12 residues. As DNA, the CDR3 is TGCAGCGTTGGGGGGACGGACTATGGCTACACCTTC. Protein: CSVGGTDYGYTF.

Here the CDR3 reads CASSREGDSRYGYTF. The CDR3 DNA reads TGCGCCAGCAGCAGGGAGGGGGATTCCCGCTATGGCTACACCTTC. The rearrangement joins TRBV5-1 to TRBJ1-2, with D maybe TRBD1 (6 bases). Germline CDR1 SGHRS, CDR2 YFSETQ. The CDR3 length is 15 residues. V was pared by 4 bases and J by 4 bases, with 17 bases between.